This T cell receptor (beta chain) was found in a study of cytomegalovirus exposure and HLA in healthy donors. Remarks on this clone: Its antigen remains unknown.

CDR1 and CDR2 from the germline V gene are GTSNPN and SVGIG (reference sequence). This CDR3 has 19 residues. V dropped 0 bases and J dropped 0; count of bases not matched to a gene: 12. Use of 60 Vbeta and 13 Jbeta primers characterized the PCR. Data came from immunoSEQ multiplex PCR; TCRdb stores just in-frame clones and leaves some out. The table lists 200,000 or so clones, 75% to 90% of them singletons. The study's findings and limits: A missense variant in DCLRE1C was later tied to TCR beta V- and J-gene trimming. Within a later analysis, the majority of CMV-associated TCR beta chains appeared HLA-restricted.

This clonotype originated in a boy between 2 and 15 years old in good health and CMV-seronegative. The specimen was PBMCs. This chain connects TRBV30 to TRBJ2-5, with 11 bases lining up with TRBD2. The CDR3 sequence: CAWSVPGPLAGGHQETQYF. Written as DNA, the CDR3 is TGTGCCTGGAGTGTACCTGGACCATTAGCGGGGGGGCACCAAGAGACCCAGTACTTC.